These T cell receptor beta chains were read from a single sample in a study of vaccination and CD4 T cells after COVID-19. No antigens are known for them. MiXCR, run by TCRdb on the PCR reads, gives a single entry per CDR3 protein. The table includes under 20,000 distinct CDR3 sequences, roughly 43% detected once. This sample comprised CD4+ T cells from blood, cultured in vitro, obtained after SARS-CoV-2 vaccination. These receptors originate from a human donor who had recovered from COVID-19. CDR3s include the opening cysteine and the closing phenylalanine or tryptophan. A D gene is named only where the DNA matches it firmly. The size of a clone is reported for some rows only, either as once, few or many, or as a class for expanded clones.

CDR3nt	CDR3aa	abundance	d_gene	v_gene	j_gene
TGTGCCAGCAGTTATCGAGGAGCTAGGACAGAGACCCAGTACTTC	CASSYRGARTETQYF	few	NA	TRBV6-5	TRBJ2-5
TGTGCCAGCAGCCGCTGGACTAGCGGGGCCACAGATACGCAGTATTTT	CASSRWTSGATDTQYF	NA	TRBD2	TRBV7-9	TRBJ2-3
TGCAGCGTTGAGGCCCCGAACGGCCAGGATTTCTATGGCTACACCTTC	CSVEAPNGQDFYGYTF	few	NA	TRBV29-1	TRBJ1-2
TGTGCCACCAGTGATCACAGGGGGCCCACAGATACGCAGTATTTT	CATSDHRGPTDTQYF	NA	TRBD1	TRBV24-1	TRBJ2-3
TGCAGTGCATCTCTAGCGGGAGCGTACAATGAGCAGTTCTTC	CSASLAGAYNEQFF	NA	TRBD2	TRBV20-1	TRBJ2-1
TGTGCCAGCAGTTCCTACGGGGGGGCAGGGGCTACTCCCTACGAGCAGTACTTC	CASSSYGGAGATPYEQYF	NA	TRBD2	TRBV28	TRBJ2-7
TGTGCCAGCAGAAGGACTAGCGGCTACGAGCAGTACTTC	CASRRTSGYEQYF	NA	TRBD2	TRBV6-2/TRBV6-3	TRBJ2-7
TGTGCCAGCAGTTACACCCGGGACAGGGGGAGGGAGACCCAGTACTTC	CASSYTRDRGRETQYF	NA	TRBD1	TRBV6-2/TRBV6-3	TRBJ2-5
TGCAGTGCCAACAGACAGACAGGGCGGGGGGACACAGATACGCAGTATTTT	CSANRQTGRGDTDTQYF	NA	NA	TRBV20-1	TRBJ2-3
TGCAGTGTTCAGTCGGGACAGGATTATTACGAGCAGTACTTC	CSVQSGQDYYEQYF	few	TRBD1	TRBV20-1	TRBJ2-7
TGTGCCAGCAGCCACCAAAGCGGGAGGGCCGAAGATACGCAGTATTTT	CASSHQSGRAEDTQYF	few	TRBD2	TRBV4-2	TRBJ2-3
TGCAGTGCTGAGTTGGGGTTCCAAGAGACCCAGTACTTC	CSAELGFQETQYF	few	NA	TRBV20-1	TRBJ2-5
TGTGCCAGCAGCCAAGGGTGGTTGAGGGGACAGTCAGAGACCCAGTACTTC	CASSQGWLRGQSETQYF	NA	TRBD1	TRBV14	TRBJ2-5
TGTGCCTGGAGTAAGGACTTAAATCAGCCCCAGCATTTT	CAWSKDLNQPQHF	few	NA	TRBV30	TRBJ1-5
TGCAGTGCTAACCACCAACCCGGTGCACTAGCAGGGGCGGGGGAGACCCAGTACTTC	CSANHQPGALAGAGETQYF	NA	NA	TRBV20-1	TRBJ2-5
TGTGCCAGCAGCCCGGGGGCAGGGGCTGAGGAGACCCAGTACTTC	CASSPGAGAEETQYF	NA	NA	TRBV7-2	TRBJ2-5
TGTGCCAGCAGTTTGATCTGGGGCAATGAGCAGTTCTTC	CASSLIWGNEQFF	few	NA	TRBV27	TRBJ2-1
TGTGCCAGCCGTGGGGGACAGGGGGGAGGCACTGAAGCTTTCTTT	CASRGGQGGGTEAFF	few	TRBD1	TRBV6-1	TRBJ1-1
TGTGCCAGCAGTGTTGGAGGAAACTATGGCTACACCTTC	CASSVGGNYGYTF	NA	NA	TRBV2	TRBJ1-2
TGTGCCAGCAGCTTGGGGGGGACAGATACGCAGTATTTT	CASSLGGTDTQYF	medium-sized	TRBD2	TRBV7-6	TRBJ2-3
TGTGCCATCAGTGGAGGACAGGGAGACTATGGCTACACCTTC	CAISGGQGDYGYTF	NA	TRBD1	TRBV10-3	TRBJ1-2
TGTGCCAGCAGTCAGAAGTTGAACGGGGAGCTGTTTTTT	CASSQKLNGELFF	NA	NA	TRBV12-3/TRBV12-4	TRBJ2-2
TGTGCCAGCAGTGAAAGTGCTCTGGAGCAGTACTTC	CASSESALEQYF	NA	NA	TRBV2	TRBJ2-7
TGTGCCAGCAGCTCACGAATGGGCTCCTACAATGAGCAGTTCTTC	CASSSRMGSYNEQFF	NA	NA	TRBV28	TRBJ2-1
TGTGCCAGCAGTTACGGGGCGGCTTTGCCCCAGCATTTT	CASSYGAALPQHF	NA	NA	TRBV6-2/TRBV6-3	TRBJ1-5
TGTGCCAGCAGCAAAGGCAGCTCCTATAATTCACCCCTCCACTTT	CASSKGSSYNSPLHF	NA	NA	TRBV21-1	TRBJ1-6
TGCAGTGCTAACCCCGGGACAGGGGGCAATGTTTATGGCTACACCTTC	CSANPGTGGNVYGYTF	NA	TRBD1	TRBV20-1	TRBJ1-2
TGTGCCAGCAGCAACTCAGCCCCGAGCTCCTACGAGCAGTACTTC	CASSNSAPSSYEQYF	medium-sized	NA	TRBV21-1	TRBJ2-7
TGCAGTGCCCCGACAGGGGGAGGCAATCAGCCCCAGCATTTT	CSAPTGGGNQPQHF	medium-sized	TRBD1	TRBV20-1	TRBJ1-5
TGTGCCAGCAGGCGACGTCCGGACCAAGAGACCCAGTACTTC	CASRRRPDQETQYF	NA	NA	TRBV6-1	TRBJ2-5
TGTGCCAGCAGCCAGCAGGGGTACCAAGAGACCCAGTACTTC	CASSQQGYQETQYF	NA	NA	TRBV28	TRBJ2-5